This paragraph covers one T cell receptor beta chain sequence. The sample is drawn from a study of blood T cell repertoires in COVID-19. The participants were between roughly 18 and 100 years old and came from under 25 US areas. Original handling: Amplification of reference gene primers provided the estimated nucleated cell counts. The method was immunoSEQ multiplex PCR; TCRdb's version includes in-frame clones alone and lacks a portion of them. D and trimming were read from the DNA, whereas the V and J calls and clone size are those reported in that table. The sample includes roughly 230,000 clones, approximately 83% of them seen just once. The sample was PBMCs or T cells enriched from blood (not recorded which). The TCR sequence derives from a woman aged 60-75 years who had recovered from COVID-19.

The CDR3 is CASMKGGNSPLHF. The CDR3 nucleotides read TGTGCCAGCATGAAGGGGGGGAATTCACCCCTCCACTTT. The rearrangement links TRBV2 to TRBJ1-6, with TRBD1 as a possible D gene (6 bases). Germline CDR1 SNHLY, CDR2 FYNNEI. The CDR3 extends over 13 amino acids. Trimming cost V 7 bases and J 7 bases, with 11 bases left between them.